The subject of this entry is one T cell receptor beta chain. Its cognate antigen is unknown. The data are from a study of blood T cells in healthy people across ages. Points from the study as a whole: Diversity figures derived from one million T cells were judged to underestimate the true value.

It was with a sample-barcoded 5' primer and a J-beta primer mix that a second PCR of roughly 7 to 11 cycles was run. TCRdb redid the calling of the 5' RACE reads with MiXCR, one entry per CDR3 protein. The top ten hold approximately 3.7% of the sample, which has about 800,000 distinct CDR3 sequences, roughly 25% seen once. Trimming took off 7 bases at V and 5 bases at J, with 18 bases between the two ends. The germline CDR1 and CDR2 sequences are SQVTM and ANQGSEA. This CDR3 has 14 residues. These same data were also listed under a study on T cells of mothers and their children.

The source of this sequence is a boy aged 10-17 years in good health. The sample was blood. The chain is built from TRBV29-1 and TRBJ2-4; a possible D gene is TRBD1 (6 bases). The CDR3, as DNA: TGCAGCGCTGCAGGGGTTCTGGTCGAAAACATTCAGTACTTC. Amino acid sequence: CSAAGVLVENIQYF. The whole variable domain, filled in from reference TRBV29-1 and TRBJ2-4, reads SAVISQKPSRDICQRGTSLTIQCQVDSQVTMMFWYRQQPGQSLTLIATANQGSEATYESGFVIDKFPISRPNLTFSTLTVSNMSPEDSSIYLCSAAGVLVENIQYFGAGTRLSVL.